Here is one T cell receptor beta chain with its context. Its antigen target is currently unknown. No per-base quality is available; no much larger clone lies one base away. Every donor in the study was a healthy Caucasian. The twin cohort comprised three pairs of female monozygotic twins, all aged about 18 to 29 years. Peripheral blood mononuclear cells were used as the source from which RNA for TCR libraries was isolated. This sample was taken from a study of identical twins (dated by TCRdb to about 2016). For context, the study as a whole: To test whether fetal clonotypes persist, this study deep-sequenced TCR alpha and beta repertoires from monozygotic twins, from unrelated adults of various ages, and from cord blood. To rule out contamination, the twin experiments were replicated at different times with different library preparation protocols.

What the study reported, not specific to this receptor: Compared with coincidental sharing between unrelated individuals, an excess of low generation-probability sequences was observed among out-of-frame TCR alpha sequences shared between twins. Abundant cord blood beta clonotypes had fewer insertions, young adult naive repertoires showed a similar but weaker trend, and memory repertoires showed no such trend. Because the same donors could not be followed over many years, conclusions were based on cross-sectional statistical analysis. Invariant T cells such as MAIT and iNKT could partly confound zero-insertion analyses, although diverse VJ usage argued against such confounding for most clonotypes. The excess sharing between twins in beta out-of-frame sequences was weaker because fewer shared sequences reduced the signal-to-noise ratio. Out-of-frame TCR alpha sharing in monozygotic twins was systematically underestimated by recombination models, whereas sharing between unrelated individuals was in agreement with the recombination models.

Libraries were constructed by 5' RACE. The data were produced on an Illumina HiSeq 2000. Template switching added a universal primer binding site, and the final cDNA carried a unique molecular identifier that allowed TCR cDNA molecules to be counted accurately. Specific primers in the conserved constant-segment region were used to synthesize first-strand cDNA for the TCR alpha and beta chains. To control for contamination, every cDNA library was double barcoded, receiving both a SMART-Mk sample barcode and Illumina barcodes. TruSeq adapter sequences along with Illumina sample barcodes were introduced in two successive PCR steps. TCR alpha and beta cDNA libraries were sequenced on the Illumina HiSeq platform with custom primers. The authors' pipeline ran thus. Unique molecular identifiers were extracted from raw reads with MiGEC, and CDR3 positions were determined with MiXCR. For each individual, recombination models were inferred using an EM algorithm with the repgenHMM and IGoR tools. Shared clonotypes were analyzed with the tcR package in R, and sharing was normalized by the product of cloneset sizes. Out-of-frame nonproductive sequences were analyzed to study raw recombination free of thymic and clonal selection effects. TCRdb trimmed public reads at Q25 via fastp, called clones via MiXCR and kept in-frame beta chains. Each CDR3 protein gets just one entry, which takes the most common genes and DNA from the rows behind it. The V and J calls, along with clone size, are taken from TCRdb and not from the paper's own processing. The sample contains nearly 900,000 distinct CDR3 sequences, roughly an eighth of them found a single time. Together, the top ten hold about 1.5% of the sample.

V trim: 2 bases; J trim: 9 bases; unmatched bases: 6. CDR1 and CDR2 were assigned from the germline V gene as SGHRS and YFSETQ. The CDR3 starts with the cysteine, ends with the phenylalanine, and has 15 residues. The CDR3 DNA has 45 bases and is translated from base 1. The same sample was also used in a study of yellow fever vaccine responses in identical twins. As described in the second report: The authors reported that the T cell response to vaccination in identical twins appeared partly convergent and partly personalized. In identical twins, the study followed T cell clones that responded to the vaccine with precision.

Here the chain combines TRBV5-1 and TRBJ2-1, and 12 bases in between align with TRBD2. Sample: PBMCs. This TCR derives from a woman younger than 35 in good health. The CDR3 sequence is CASSLSRTSGIEQFF. At the DNA level, the sequence is TGCGCCAGCAGCTTATCACGGACTAGCGGGATTGAGCAGTTCTTC. The CDR3, completed at both ends by the reference TRBV5-1 and TRBJ2-1 genes, gives the full variable domain KAGVTQTPRYLIKTRGQQVTLSCSPISGHRSVSWYQQTPGQGLQFLFEYFSETQRNKGNFPGRFSGRQFSNSRSEMNVSTLELGDSALYLCASSLSRTSGIEQFFGPGTRLTVL.